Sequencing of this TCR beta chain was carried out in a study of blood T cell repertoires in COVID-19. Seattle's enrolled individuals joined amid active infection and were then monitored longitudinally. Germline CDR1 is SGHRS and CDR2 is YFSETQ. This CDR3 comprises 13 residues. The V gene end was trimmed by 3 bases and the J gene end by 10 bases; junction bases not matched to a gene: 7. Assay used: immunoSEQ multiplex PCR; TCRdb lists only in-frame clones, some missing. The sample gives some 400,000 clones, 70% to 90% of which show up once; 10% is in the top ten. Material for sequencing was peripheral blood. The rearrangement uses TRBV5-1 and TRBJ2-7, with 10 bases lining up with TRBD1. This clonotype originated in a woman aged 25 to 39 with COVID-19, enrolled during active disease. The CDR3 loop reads CASSSSGQGKQYF. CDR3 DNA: TGCGCCAGCAGCTCCTCGGGACAGGGGAAACAGTACTTC.